What follows are 2 T cell receptor beta chains derived from one specimen sequenced in a study of cytomegalovirus exposure and HLA in healthy donors. PCR amplification relied on 60 Vbeta primers (plus 13 Jbeta primers). This table comes from immunoSEQ multiplex PCR, and its TCRdb copy is limited to in-frame clones, with some not included. The sample records more than 150,000 clones, approximately 84% being singletons. What was sequenced was PBMCs. These receptor sequences come from a girl under three years old in good health and CMV-seronegative.

The chain joins TRBV4-1 to TRBJ2-1; 8 bases are a match to TRBD2. This CDR3 spans 17 amino acids. The V and J ends lost 2 bases and 0 bases, in that order; junction bases with no gene match: 6. In germline, CDR1 is MGHRA, CDR2 YSYEKL. This CDR3 is CASSQNLAGFSYNEQFF. DNA for the CDR3: TGCGCCAGCAGCCAAAATCTAGCGGGTTTCTCCTACAATGAGCAGTTCTTC.

In its sample, this clone was seen once. This rearrangement joins TRBV12-5 to TRBJ2-5; TRBD1 aligns across 7 bases. J gave up 3 bases and V 5 bases, and 3 bases lay outside the gene matches. Germline lookup yields CDR1 LGHNT and CDR2 FRNRAP. This CDR3 comprises 13 residues. The CDR3 DNA sequence: TGTGCTAGTGGTCCCGGGACAGAAGAGACCCAGTACTTC. It yields the protein CASGPGTEETQYF.